This TCR beta chain was recorded in a study of CD8 T cells in ankylosing spondylitis. Regarding the study as a whole: Eight highly homologous variants formed a TCR beta motif that appeared characteristic of ankylosing spondylitis blood. Previously reported in reactive arthritis synovial fluid and blood were some of the motif variants. Disease-associated clones were CD8+ and fairly uncommon in peripheral blood.

TCRdb re-called the 5' RACE reads through MiXCR, storing one row per CDR3 protein. The table includes about 450,000 distinct CDR3 sequences, roughly 25% detected once. This clonotype was seen a handful of times. Antigen unknown. V shed 4 bases, J shed 10 bases, and the junction held 4 bases outside the gene matches. The germline gives CDR1 SGHVS, CDR2 FQNEAQ. The CDR3 runs 12 residues. The sequencing input was blood, either unsorted or a sorted T cell fraction (not recorded which). This clonotype was sampled from a male donor with ankylosing spondylitis. J is TRBJ2-3 and V is TRBV7-8; 8 nucleotides line up with TRBD1. The CDR3 here is CASSSQGVSQYF. The CDR3 coding sequence is TGTGCCAGCAGCTCACAGGGGGTCTCGCAGTATTTT.